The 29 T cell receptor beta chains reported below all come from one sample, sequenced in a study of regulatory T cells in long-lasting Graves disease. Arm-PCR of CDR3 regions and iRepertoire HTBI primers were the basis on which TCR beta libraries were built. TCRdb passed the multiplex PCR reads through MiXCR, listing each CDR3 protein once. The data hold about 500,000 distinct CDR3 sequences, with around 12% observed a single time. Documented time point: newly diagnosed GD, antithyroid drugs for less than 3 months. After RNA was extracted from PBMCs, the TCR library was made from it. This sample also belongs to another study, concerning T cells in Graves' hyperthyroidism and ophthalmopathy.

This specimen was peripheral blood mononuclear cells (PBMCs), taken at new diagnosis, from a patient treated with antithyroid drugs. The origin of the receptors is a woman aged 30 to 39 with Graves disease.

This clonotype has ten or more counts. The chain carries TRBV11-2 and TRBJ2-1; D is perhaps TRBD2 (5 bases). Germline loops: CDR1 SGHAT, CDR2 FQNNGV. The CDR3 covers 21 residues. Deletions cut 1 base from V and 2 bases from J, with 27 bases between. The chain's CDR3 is CASSLGFGTGTVPFTYNEQFF. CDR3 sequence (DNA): TGTGCCAGCAGCTTAGGATTCGGAACGGGAACTGTGCCCTTTACCTACAATGAGCAGTTCTTC.

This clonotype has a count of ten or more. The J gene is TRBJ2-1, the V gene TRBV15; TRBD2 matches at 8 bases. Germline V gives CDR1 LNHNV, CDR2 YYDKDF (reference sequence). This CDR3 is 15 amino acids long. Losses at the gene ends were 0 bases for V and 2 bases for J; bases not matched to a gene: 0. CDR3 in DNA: TGTGCCACCAGCAGAGACGGGAGGGCCTACAATGAGCAGTTCTTC. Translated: CATSRDGRAYNEQFF.

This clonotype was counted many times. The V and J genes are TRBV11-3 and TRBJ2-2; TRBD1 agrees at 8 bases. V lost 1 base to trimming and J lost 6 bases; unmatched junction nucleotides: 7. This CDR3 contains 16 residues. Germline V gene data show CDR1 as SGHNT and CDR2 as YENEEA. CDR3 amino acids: CASSLGTDRAAGELFF. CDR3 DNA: TGTGCCAGCAGCTTAGGAACGGACAGGGCGGCCGGGGAGCTGTTTTTT.

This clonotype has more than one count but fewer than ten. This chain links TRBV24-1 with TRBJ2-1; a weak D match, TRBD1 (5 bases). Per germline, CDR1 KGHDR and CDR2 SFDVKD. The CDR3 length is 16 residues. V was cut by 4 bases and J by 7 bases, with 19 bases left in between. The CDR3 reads CATSEPTWGLGNEQFF. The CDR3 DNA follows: TGTGCCACCAGTGAGCCCACGTGGGGCCTAGGGAATGAGCAGTTCTTC.

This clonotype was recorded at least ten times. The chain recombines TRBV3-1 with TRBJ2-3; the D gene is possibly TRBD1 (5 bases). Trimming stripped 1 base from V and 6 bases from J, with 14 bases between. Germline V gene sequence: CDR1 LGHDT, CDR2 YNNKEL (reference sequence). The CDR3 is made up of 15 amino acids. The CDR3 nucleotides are TGTGCCAGCAGCCAAGGGGCAATCTCAGGGGATACGCAGTATTTT. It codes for CASSQGAISGDTQYF.

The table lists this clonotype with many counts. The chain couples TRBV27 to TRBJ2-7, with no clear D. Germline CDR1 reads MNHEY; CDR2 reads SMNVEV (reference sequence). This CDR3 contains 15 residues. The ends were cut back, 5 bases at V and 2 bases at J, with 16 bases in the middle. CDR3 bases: TGTGCCAGCAGTCCCCAGCAATTAGAGCCCTACGAGCAGTACTTC. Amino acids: CASSPQQLEPYEQYF.

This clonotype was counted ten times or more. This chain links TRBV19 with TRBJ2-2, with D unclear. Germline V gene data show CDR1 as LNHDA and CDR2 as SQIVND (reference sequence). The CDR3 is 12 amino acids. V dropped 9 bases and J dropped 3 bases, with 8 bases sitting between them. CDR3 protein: CASGQDTGELFF. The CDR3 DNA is TGTGCCAGCGGTCAGGACACCGGGGAGCTGTTTTTT.

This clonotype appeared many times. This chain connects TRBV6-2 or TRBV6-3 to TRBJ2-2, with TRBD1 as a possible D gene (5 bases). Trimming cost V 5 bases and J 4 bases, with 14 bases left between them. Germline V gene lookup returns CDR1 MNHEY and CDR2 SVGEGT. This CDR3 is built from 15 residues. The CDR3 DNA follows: TGTGCCAGCAGTGGAAGGGGTGTAAGCACCGGGGAGCTGTTTTTT. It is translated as CASSGRGVSTGELFF.

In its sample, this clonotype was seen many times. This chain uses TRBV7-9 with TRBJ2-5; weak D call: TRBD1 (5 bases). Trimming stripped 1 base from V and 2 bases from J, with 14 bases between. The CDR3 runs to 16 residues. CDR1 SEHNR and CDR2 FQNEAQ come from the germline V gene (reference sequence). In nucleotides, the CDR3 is TGTGCCAGCAGCTTAGTGCTTCGACAGCCGCAAGAGACCCAGTACTTC. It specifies CASSLVLRQPQETQYF. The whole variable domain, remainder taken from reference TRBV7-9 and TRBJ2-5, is DTGVSQNPRHKITKRGQNVTFRCDPISEHNRLYWYRQTLGQGPEFLTYFQNEAQLEKSRLLSDRFSAERPKGSFSTLEIQRTEQGDSAMYLCASSLVLRQPQETQYFGPGTRLLVL.

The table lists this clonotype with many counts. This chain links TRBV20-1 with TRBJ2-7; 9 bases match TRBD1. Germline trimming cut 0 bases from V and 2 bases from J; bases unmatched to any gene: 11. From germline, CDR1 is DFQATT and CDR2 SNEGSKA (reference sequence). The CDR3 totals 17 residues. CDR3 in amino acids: CSARDLRWTGDPYEQYF. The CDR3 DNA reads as TGCAGTGCTAGAGATCTAAGGTGGACAGGGGATCCCTACGAGCAGTACTTC.

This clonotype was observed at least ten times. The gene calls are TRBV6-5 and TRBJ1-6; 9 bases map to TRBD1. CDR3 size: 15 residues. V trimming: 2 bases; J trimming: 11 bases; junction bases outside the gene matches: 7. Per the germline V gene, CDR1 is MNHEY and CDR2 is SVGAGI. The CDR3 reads CASSYRTGGAPPLHF. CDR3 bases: TGTGCCAGCAGTTACAGAACAGGGGGCGCACCACCCCTCCACTTT.

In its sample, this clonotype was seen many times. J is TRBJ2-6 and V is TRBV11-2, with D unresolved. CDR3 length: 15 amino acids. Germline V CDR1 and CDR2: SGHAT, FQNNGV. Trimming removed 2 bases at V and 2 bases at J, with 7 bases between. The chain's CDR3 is CASSLFSTGANVLTF. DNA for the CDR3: TGTGCCAGCAGCTTATTCAGTACTGGGGCCAACGTCCTGACTTTC.

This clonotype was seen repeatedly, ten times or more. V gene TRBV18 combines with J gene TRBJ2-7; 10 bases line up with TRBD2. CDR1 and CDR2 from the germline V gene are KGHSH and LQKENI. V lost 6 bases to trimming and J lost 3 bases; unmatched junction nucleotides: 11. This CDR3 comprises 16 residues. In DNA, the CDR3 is TGTGCCAGCTCTTCTCCTCCGGGACTAGCGCTCTACGAGCAGTACTTC. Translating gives CASSSPPGLALYEQYF.

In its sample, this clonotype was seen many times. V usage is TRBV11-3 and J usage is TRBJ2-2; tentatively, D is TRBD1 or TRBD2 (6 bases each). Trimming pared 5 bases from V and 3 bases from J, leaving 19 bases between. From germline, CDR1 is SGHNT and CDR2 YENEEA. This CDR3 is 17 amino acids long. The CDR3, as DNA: TGTGCCAGCAGCCTTAGGGCTTGGAGGGGGTACACCGGGGAGCTGTTTTTT. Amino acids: CASSLRAWRGYTGELFF.

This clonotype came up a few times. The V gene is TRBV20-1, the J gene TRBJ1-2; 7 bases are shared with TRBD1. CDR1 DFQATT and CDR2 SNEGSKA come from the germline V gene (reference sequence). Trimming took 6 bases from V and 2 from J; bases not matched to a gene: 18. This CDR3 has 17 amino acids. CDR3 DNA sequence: TGCAGTGCCGTCTCACCAGGGGGGGAGGGCCGCAACTATGGCTACACCTTC. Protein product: CSAVSPGGEGRNYGYTF.

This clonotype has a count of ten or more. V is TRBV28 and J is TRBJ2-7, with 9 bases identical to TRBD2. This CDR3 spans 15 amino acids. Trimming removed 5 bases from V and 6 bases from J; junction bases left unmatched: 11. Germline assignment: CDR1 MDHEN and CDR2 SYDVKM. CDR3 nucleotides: TGTGCCAGCAGTATCCTTAGCGGGAGTAGCTCCGAGCAGTACTTC. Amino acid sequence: CASSILSGSSSEQYF.

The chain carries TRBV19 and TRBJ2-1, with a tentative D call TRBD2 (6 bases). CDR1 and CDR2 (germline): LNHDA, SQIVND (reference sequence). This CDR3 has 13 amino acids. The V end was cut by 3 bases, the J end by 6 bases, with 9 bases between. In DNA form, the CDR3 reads TGTGCCAGTAGTATCGCGGGAACCAATGAGCAGTTCTTC. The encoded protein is CASSIAGTNEQFF.

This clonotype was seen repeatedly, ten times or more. CDR3 sequence: CASSAEGPNPAFF. DNA of the CDR3: TGTGCCAGCAGTGCGGAGGGGCCTAACCCAGCTTTCTTT. This chain links TRBV2 with TRBJ1-1, with TRBD1 as a possible D gene (5 bases). Trimming removed 4 bases from V and 10 bases from J, with 16 bases in between. The germline V gene has CDR1 SNHLY and CDR2 FYNNEI. The CDR3 has 13 residues.

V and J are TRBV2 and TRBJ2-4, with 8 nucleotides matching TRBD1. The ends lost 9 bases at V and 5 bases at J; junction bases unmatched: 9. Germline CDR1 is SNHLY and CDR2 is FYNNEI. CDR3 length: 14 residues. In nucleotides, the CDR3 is TGTGCCAGTTCAGGACAGGGTATCCAAAACATTCAGTACTTC. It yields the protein CASSGQGIQNIQYF.

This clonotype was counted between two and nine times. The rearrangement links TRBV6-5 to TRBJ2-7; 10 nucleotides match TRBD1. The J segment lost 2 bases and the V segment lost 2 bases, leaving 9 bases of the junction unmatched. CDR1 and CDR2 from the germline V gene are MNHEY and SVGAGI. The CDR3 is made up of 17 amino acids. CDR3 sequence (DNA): TGTGCCAGCAGTTACGGACTAACCGGGACAGGGGCCTACGAGCAGTACTTC. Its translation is CASSYGLTGTGAYEQYF.

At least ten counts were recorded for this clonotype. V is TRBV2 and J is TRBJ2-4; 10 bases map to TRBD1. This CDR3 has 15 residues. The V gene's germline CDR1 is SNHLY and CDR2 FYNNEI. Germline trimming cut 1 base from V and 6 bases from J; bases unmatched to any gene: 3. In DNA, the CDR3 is TGTGCCAGCAGTGAAGAGGGACAGGGGCCAAACATTCAGTACTTC. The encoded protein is CASSEEGQGPNIQYF.

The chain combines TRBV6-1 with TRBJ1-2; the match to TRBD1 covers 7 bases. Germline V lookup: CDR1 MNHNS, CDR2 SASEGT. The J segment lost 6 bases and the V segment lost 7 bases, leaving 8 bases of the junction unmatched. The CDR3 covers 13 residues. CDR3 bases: TGTGCCAGCATTACGACAGGGACGCATGGCTACACCTTC. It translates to CASITTGTHGYTF.

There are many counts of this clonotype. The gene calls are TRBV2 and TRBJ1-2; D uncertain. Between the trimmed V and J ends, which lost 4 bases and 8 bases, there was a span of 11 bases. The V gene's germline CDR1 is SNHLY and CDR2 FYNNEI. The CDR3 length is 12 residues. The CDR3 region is CASSVAVWGYTF. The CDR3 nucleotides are TGTGCCAGCAGTGTGGCTGTCTGGGGCTACACCTTC.

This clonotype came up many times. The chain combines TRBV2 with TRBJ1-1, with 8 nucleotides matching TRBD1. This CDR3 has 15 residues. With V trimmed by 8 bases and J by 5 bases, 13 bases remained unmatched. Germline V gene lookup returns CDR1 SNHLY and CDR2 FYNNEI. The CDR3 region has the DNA TGTGCCAGCGGGGACAGGCTGTATGGTACGACTGAAGCTTTCTTT. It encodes CASGDRLYGTTEAFF.

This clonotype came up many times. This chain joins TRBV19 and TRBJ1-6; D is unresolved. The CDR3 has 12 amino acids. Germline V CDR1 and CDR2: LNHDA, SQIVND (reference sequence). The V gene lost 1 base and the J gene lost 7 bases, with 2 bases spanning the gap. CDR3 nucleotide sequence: TGTGCCAGTAGTATAGGGAATTCACCCCTCCACTTT. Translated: CASSIGNSPLHF.

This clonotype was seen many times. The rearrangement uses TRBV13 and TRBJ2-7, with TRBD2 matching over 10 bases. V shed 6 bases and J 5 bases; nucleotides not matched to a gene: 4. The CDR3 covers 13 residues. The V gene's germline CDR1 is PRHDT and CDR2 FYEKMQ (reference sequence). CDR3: CASRTSGINEQYF. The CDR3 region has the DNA TGTGCCAGCAGAACTAGCGGGATCAACGAGCAGTACTTC.

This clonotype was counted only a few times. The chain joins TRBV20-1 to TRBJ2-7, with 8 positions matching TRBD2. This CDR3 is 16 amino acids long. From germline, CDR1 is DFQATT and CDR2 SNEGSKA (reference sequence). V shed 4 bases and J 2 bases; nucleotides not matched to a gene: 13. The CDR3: CSAIQREFGITYEQYF. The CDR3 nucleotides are TGCAGTGCTATTCAGCGGGAGTTTGGGATCACCTACGAGCAGTACTTC.

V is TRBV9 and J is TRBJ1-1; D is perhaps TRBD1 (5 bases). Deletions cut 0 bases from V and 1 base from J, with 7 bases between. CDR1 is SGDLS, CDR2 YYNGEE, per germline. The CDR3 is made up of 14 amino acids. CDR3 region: CASSVVGQNTEAFF. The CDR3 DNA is TGTGCCAGCAGCGTAGTTGGACAGAACACTGAAGCTTTCTTT.

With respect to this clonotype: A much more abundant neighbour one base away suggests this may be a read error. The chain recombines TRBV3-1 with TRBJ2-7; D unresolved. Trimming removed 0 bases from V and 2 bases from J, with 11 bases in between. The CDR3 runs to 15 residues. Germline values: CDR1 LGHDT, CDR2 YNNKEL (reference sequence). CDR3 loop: CASSQEFPTPYEQYF. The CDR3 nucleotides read TGTGCCAGCAGCCAAGAATTCCCGACCCCCTACGAGCAGTACTTC.